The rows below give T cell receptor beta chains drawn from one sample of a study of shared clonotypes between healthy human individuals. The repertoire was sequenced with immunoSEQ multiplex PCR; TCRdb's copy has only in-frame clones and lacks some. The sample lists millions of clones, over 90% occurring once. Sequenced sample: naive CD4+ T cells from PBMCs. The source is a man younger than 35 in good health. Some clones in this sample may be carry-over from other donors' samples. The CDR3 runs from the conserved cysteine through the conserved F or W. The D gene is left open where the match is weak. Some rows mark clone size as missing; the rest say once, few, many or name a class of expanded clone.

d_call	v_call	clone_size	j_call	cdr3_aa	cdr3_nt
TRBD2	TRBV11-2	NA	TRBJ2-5	CASSRRTRAETQYF	TGTGCCAGCAGCCGTCGGACTAGGGCAGAGACCCAGTACTTC
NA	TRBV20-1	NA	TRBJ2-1	CSATRIDEQFF	TGCAGTGCTACCCGAATCGATGAGCAGTTCTTC
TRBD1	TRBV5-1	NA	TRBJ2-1	CASSLGQGPHEQFF	TGCGCCAGCAGCTTAGGACAGGGCCCCCATGAGCAGTTCTTC
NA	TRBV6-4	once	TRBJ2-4	CASSDPREASVKNIQYF	TGTGCCAGCAGTGACCCAAGGGAGGCTAGTGTCAAAAACATTCAGTACTTC
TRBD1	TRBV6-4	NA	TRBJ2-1	CASSEFQGAFRNEQFF	TGTGCCAGCAGTGAGTTCCAGGGGGCCTTCCGAAATGAGCAGTTCTTC
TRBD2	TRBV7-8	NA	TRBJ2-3	CASSLFRASGGETDTQYF	TGTGCCAGCAGCTTATTTAGGGCTAGCGGAGGGGAGACAGATACGCAGTATTTT
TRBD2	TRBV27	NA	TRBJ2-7	CASSSRLAGKTYEQYF	TGTGCCAGCAGTTCCCGACTAGCGGGCAAAACCTACGAGCAGTACTTC
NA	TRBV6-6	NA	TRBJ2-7	CAVRDGSSYEQYF	TGTGCCGTCAGGGACGGAAGCTCCTACGAGCAGTACTTC
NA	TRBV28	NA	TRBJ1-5	CASSPRSLNQPQHF	TGTGCCAGCAGTCCAAGGAGCCTCAATCAGCCCCAGCATTTT
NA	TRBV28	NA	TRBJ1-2	CASSPFVSGYTF	TGTGCCAGCAGTCCATTCGTTTCTGGCTACACCTTC
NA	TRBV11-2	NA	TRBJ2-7	CASSPILRSSYEQYF	TGTGCCAGCAGCCCAATCCTCAGGAGCTCCTACGAGCAGTACTTC
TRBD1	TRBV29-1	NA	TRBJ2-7	CSVEGTGYEQYF	TGCAGCGTTGAAGGGACAGGGTACGAGCAGTACTTC
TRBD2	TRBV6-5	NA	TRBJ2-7	CASSPGGAIGGQYF	TGTGCCAGCAGCCCCGGGGGGGCTATAGGGGGTCAGTACTTC
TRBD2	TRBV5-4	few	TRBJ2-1	CASSWTSGRYNEQFF	TGTGCCAGCAGCTGGACTAGCGGGAGGTACAATGAGCAGTTCTTC
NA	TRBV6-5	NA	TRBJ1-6	CASRIDGNSPLHF	TGTGCCAGCAGGATCGACGGAAATTCACCCCTCCACTTT
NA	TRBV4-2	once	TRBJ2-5	CASSHTDSREETQYF	TGTGCCAGCAGCCATACGGACTCAAGGGAAGAGACCCAGTACTTC
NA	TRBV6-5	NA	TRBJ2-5	CASSIDRYQETQYF	TGTGCCAGCAGTATCGACAGGTACCAAGAGACCCAGTACTTC
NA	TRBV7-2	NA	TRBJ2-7	CASSLAGSSYEQYF	TGTGCCAGCAGCTTAGCGGGCAGCTCCTACGAGCAGTACTTC
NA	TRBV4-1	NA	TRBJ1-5	CASSQGAGTLGNQPQHF	TGCGCCAGCAGCCAAGGAGCCGGGACATTGGGCAATCAGCCCCAGCATTTT
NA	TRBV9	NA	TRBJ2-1	CASSVGATNEQFF	TGTGCCAGCAGCGTGGGGGCGACCAATGAGCAGTTCTTC
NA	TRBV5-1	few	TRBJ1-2	CASSLDPNYGYTF	TGCGCCAGCAGCTTGGACCCTAACTATGGCTACACCTTC
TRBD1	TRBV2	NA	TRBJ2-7	CASRPPGQGSYEQYF	TGTGCCAGCAGACCCCCGGGACAGGGCTCCTACGAGCAGTACTTC
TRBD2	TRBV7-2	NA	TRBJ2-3	CASSLVGLAGTDTQYF	TGTGCCAGCAGCTTAGTTGGTCTAGCGGGCACAGATACGCAGTATTTT
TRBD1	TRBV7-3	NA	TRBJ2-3	CASSSGTGALTDTQYF	TGTGCCAGCAGCTCCGGGACAGGGGCGCTCACAGATACGCAGTATTTT
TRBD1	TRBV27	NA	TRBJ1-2	CASSLYRGGHGYTF	TGTGCCAGCAGTTTATACAGGGGAGGTCATGGCTACACCTTC
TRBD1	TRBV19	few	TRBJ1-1	CASRPPGQRINTEAFF	TGTGCCAGTAGGCCTCCGGGACAGCGCATAAACACTGAAGCTTTCTTT
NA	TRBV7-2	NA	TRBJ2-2	CASSKYTGELFF	TGTGCCAGCAGCAAATACACCGGGGAGCTGTTTTTT
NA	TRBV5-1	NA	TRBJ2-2	CASSLGQAGTGELFF	TGCGCCAGCAGCTTGGGACAGGCGGGCACCGGGGAGCTGTTTTTT
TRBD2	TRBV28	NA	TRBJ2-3	CASSSYWTSGTGVFFSDTQYF	TGTGCCAGCAGCTCGTATTGGACTAGCGGGACCGGCGTGTTTTTTTCCGATACGCAGTATTTT
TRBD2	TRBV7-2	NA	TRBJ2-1	CASSPSGGLAGFYEQFF	TGTGCCAGCAGCCCCTCCGGAGGACTAGCGGGATTCTATGAGCAGTTCTTC
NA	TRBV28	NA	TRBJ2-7	CASSPSWQPGYEQYF	TGTGCCAGCAGCCCTTCGTGGCAGCCCGGTTACGAGCAGTACTTC
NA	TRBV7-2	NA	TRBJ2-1	CASSPRQVITMKQFF	TGTGCCAGCAGCCCGAGGCAGGTAATTACAATGAAGCAGTTCTTC
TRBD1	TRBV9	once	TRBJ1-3	CASSDTGVSGNTIYF	TGTGCCAGCAGCGATACAGGGGTCTCTGGAAACACCATATATTTT
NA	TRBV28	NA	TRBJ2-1	CASRRQTQQFF	TGTGCCAGCAGAAGGCAGACACAACAGTTCTTC
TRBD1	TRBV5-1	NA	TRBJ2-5	CASSPGTGGWETQYF	TGCGCCAGCAGCCCAGGGACAGGGGGATGGGAGACCCAGTACTTC
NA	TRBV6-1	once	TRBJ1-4	CASRTGRIEKLFF	TGTGCCAGCAGGACCGGGCGGATTGAAAAACTGTTTTTT
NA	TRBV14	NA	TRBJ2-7	CASSQDDMRALAYEQYF	TGTGCCAGCAGCCAAGATGACATGCGGGCACTAGCCTACGAGCAGTACTTC
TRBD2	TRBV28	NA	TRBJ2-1	CASSGPPGTLRGGRLDEQFF	TGTGCCAGCAGTGGCCCGCCAGGGACCTTGCGGGGCGGGAGATTGGATGAGCAGTTCTTC
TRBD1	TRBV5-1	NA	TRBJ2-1	CASSLAGTGVYEQFF	TGCGCCAGCAGCTTGGCGGGGACAGGGGTCTATGAGCAGTTCTTC
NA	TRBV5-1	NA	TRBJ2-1	CASSLGPGRGYNEQFF	TGCGCCAGCAGCTTGGGTCCCGGGAGAGGCTACAATGAGCAGTTCTTC
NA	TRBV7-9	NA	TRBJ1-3	CASSPSLRNTIYF	TGTGCCAGCAGCCCGTCTCTAAGAAACACCATATATTTT